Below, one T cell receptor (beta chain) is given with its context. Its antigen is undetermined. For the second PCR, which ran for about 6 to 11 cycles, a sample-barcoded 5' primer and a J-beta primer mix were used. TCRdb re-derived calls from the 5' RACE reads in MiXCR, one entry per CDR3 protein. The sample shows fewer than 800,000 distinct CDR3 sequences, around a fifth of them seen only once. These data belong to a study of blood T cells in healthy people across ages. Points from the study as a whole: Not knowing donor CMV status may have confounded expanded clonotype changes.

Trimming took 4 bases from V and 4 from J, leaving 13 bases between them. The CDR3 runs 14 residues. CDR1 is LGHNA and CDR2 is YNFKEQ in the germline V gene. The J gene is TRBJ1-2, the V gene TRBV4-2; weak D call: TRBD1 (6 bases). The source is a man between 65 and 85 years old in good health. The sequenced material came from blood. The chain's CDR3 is CASSPYGGSYGYTF. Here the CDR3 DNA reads TGTGCCAGCAGCCCCTATGGGGGCAGCTATGGCTACACCTTC.